Presented here are 17 T cell receptor beta chains from one specimen sequenced in a study of cytomegalovirus exposure and HLA in healthy donors. Primers for the PCR totalled 60 Vbeta and 13 Jbeta. TCRdb's copy holds only in-frame clones and misses some; the assay was immunoSEQ multiplex PCR. This sample has 160,000 or so clones, with around 77% found just once. The source material was PBMCs. The receptors originated from a man in his 60s in good health and CMV-seronegative.

The chain recombines TRBV5-1 with TRBJ2-5; D not certain. Germline V gene data show CDR1 as SGHRS and CDR2 as YFSETQ. This CDR3 is built from 11 residues. V was trimmed by 6 bases and J by 5 bases, leaving 8 bases between them. In nucleotides, the CDR3 is TGCGCCAGCACCAACTGGGAGACCCAGTACTTC. Translating it yields CASTNWETQYF.

The count of this clone is one. The chain couples TRBV7-2 to TRBJ1-4; 12 bases map to TRBD1. The germline V gene encodes CDR1 SGHTA and CDR2 FQGNSA. CDR3 length: 16 residues. V was clipped by 5 bases and J by 7 bases; unmatched bases: 8. CDR3 in amino acids: CASSPWDRGRGEKLFF. The CDR3 DNA sequence: TGTGCCAGCAGCCCATGGGACAGGGGGCGGGGTGAAAAACTGTTTTTT.

This chain connects TRBV6-5 to TRBJ1-1; maybe TRBD1 (5 bases). Trimming pared 6 bases from V and 6 bases from J, leaving 14 bases between. The CDR3 is 13 amino acids. CDR1 is MNHEY and CDR2 is SVGAGI in the germline V gene. The CDR3 DNA is TGTGCCAGCAGCTCAATGGGGGGGGCTGAAGCTTTCTTT. Translation gives CASSSMGGAEAFF.

The gene calls are TRBV4-3 and TRBJ1-5; D ambiguous. Trimming cost V 3 bases and J 3 bases, with 6 bases left between them. From germline, CDR1 is LGHNA and CDR2 YSLEER. The CDR3 sequence is 13 residues long. This CDR3 reads CASSQAYNQPQHF. CDR3 sequence (DNA): TGCGCCAGCAGCCAGGCTTACAATCAGCCCCAGCATTTT.

Here the CDR3 DNA reads TGTGCCAGCAGTTTATCGAGGGCTAATCAGCCCCAGCATTTT. This encodes CASSLSRANQPQHF. The V call is TRBV27, the J call TRBJ1-5; D gene uncertain. The CDR3 totals 14 residues. The germline CDR1 and CDR2 sequences are MNHEY and SMNVEV (reference sequence). V lost 0 bases, J lost 4 bases, and 7 bases lay in between.

This clone was detected only once. The chain has TRBV5-4 and TRBJ2-1; possibly TRBD1 for D (6 bases). V was cut by 1 base and J by 6 bases, with 20 bases left in between. The CDR3 is 17 amino acids. Germline V gene sequence: CDR1 SGHNT, CDR2 YYREEE (reference sequence). The DNA of the CDR3 is TGTGCCAGCAGCTTGAAGCAGGGGATGGTTGGTATCAATGAGCAGTTCTTC. Protein: CASSLKQGMVGINEQFF.

The genes are TRBV19 and TRBJ1-3; D gene ambiguous. Germline lookup yields CDR1 LNHDA and CDR2 SQIVND (reference sequence). V shed 6 bases and J shed 0 bases, with 6 bases lying between them. This CDR3 is built from 13 residues. CDR3 sequence: CASRLASGNTIYF. The DNA for the CDR3 is TGTGCCAGTAGGTTGGCCTCTGGAAACACCATATATTTT.

The V gene is TRBV7-9, the J gene TRBJ1-3, with D tentatively TRBD1 (5 bases). V lost 1 base to trimming and J lost 4 bases, with 11 bases between them. Germline CDR1 is SEHNR and CDR2 is FQNEAQ (reference sequence). This CDR3 region has 15 residues. CDR3 sequence: CASSLGGYFGNTIYF. CDR3 coding DNA: TGTGCCAGCAGCTTAGGGGGCTACTTCGGAAACACCATATATTTT. The full variable domain, completed using reference TRBV7-9 and TRBJ1-3, is DTGVSQNPRHKITKRGQNVTFRCDPISEHNRLYWYRQTLGQGPEFLTYFQNEAQLEKSRLLSDRFSAERPKGSFSTLEIQRTEQGDSAMYLCASSLGGYFGNTIYFGEGSWLTVV.

This clone was observed a few times. The chain couples TRBV7-9 to TRBJ2-3; D remains unclear. V lost 4 bases and J 3 bases, leaving 5 bases between the germline ends. The CDR3 is 12 residues long. Looked up from germline, CDR1 is SEHNR and CDR2 is FQNEAQ (reference sequence). The CDR3 loop is CASSSSTDTQYF. The CDR3 DNA is TGTGCCAGCAGCTCCTCGACAGATACGCAGTATTTT.

This rearrangement joins TRBV10-2 to TRBJ1-5; 10 nucleotides align to TRBD1. The trim removed 10 bases at V and 7 bases at J, leaving 7 bases unmatched. Germline assignment: CDR1 WSHSY and CDR2 SAAADI. The CDR3 covers 13 residues. The CDR3 DNA is TGCGCCACCACGACAGGGGGCGAACAGCCCCAGCATTTT. This translates into CATTTGGEQPQHF.

The CDR3 region is CASSASPGMGSNGYTF. In DNA, the CDR3 is TGTGCCAGCAGCGCGAGCCCCGGGATGGGATCCAATGGCTACACCTTC. The chain employs TRBV9 and TRBJ1-2; D unclear. V gave up 3 bases and J gave up 6 bases, with 21 bases separating them. In germline, CDR1 is SGDLS, CDR2 YYNGEE. This CDR3 comprises 16 residues.

This clone came up a few times. The chain links TRBV20-1 to TRBJ2-1, with D perhaps matching TRBD2 (6 bases). V was clipped by 3 bases and J by 15 bases, with 15 bases between them. Germline CDR1 and CDR2: DFQATT and SNEGSKA (reference sequence). There are 11 residues in the CDR3. CDR3 DNA sequence: TGCAGTGCTAGCCGGGACTTTAATCCGTTCTTC. Translated: CSASRDFNPFF.

The rearrangement links TRBV30 to TRBJ1-2; 10 bases agree with TRBD1. With 2 bases clipped from V and 4 bases from J, the junction kept 7 bases outside the gene matches. The CDR3 is made up of 15 amino acids. Germline values: CDR1 GTSNPN, CDR2 SVGIG (reference sequence). The CDR3 DNA is TGTGCCTGGAGTATCGACAGGGGGCAGGTCTATGGCTACACCTTC. It is translated as CAWSIDRGQVYGYTF.

This chain connects TRBV10-3 to TRBJ1-1; TRBD1 matches 7 bases. CDR1 ENHRY and CDR2 SYGVKD come from the germline V gene. V lost 6 bases and J lost 4; bases outside the gene matches: 5. The CDR3 loop spans 13 amino acids. CDR3 sequence reads: CAIRVGQITEAFF. The DNA for the CDR3 is TGTGCCATCAGGGTGGGACAGATCACTGAAGCTTTCTTT.

The chain employs TRBV5-8 and TRBJ2-2, with D maybe TRBD2 (6 bases). Trimming took off 4 bases at V and 1 base at J, with 20 bases between the two ends. The CDR3 runs to 18 residues. Germline values: CDR1 SGHTS, CDR2 YDEGEE. CDR3 amino acids: CASSPPIRASENTGELFF. The CDR3 DNA is TGTGCCAGCAGCCCCCCTATTAGGGCTAGCGAGAACACCGGGGAGCTGTTTTTT.

This clone showed up just a few times. The gene calls are TRBV7-9 and TRBJ2-7; D remains ambiguous. V lost 1 base, J lost 3 bases, and 4 bases lay in between. The CDR3 extends over 12 amino acids. Germline assignment: CDR1 SEHNR and CDR2 FQNEAQ (reference sequence). As DNA, the CDR3 is TGTGCCAGCAGCTTAGGAGTCTACGAGCAGTACTTC. It is translated as CASSLGVYEQYF.

This clone turned up a few times. The chain carries TRBV13 and TRBJ2-1; 10 bases fit TRBD2. The CDR3 loop spans 15 amino acids. CDR1 and CDR2 from the germline V gene are PRHDT and FYEKMQ (reference sequence). J gave up 6 bases and V 6 bases, and 8 bases lay outside the gene matches. This chain's CDR3 is CASSGSGGSSNEQFF. The CDR3 DNA reads as TGTGCCAGCAGTGGTAGCGGGGGGTCCAGCAATGAGCAGTTCTTC.